This TCR beta chain derives from a study of blood T cell repertoires in COVID-19. This clone was recorded once. Germline V gene lookup returns CDR1 SGHRS and CDR2 YFSETQ. This CDR3 is 16 amino acids long. Trimming took 1 base from V and 0 from J, leaving 10 bases between them. Per the study methods: Researchers report that nucleated cell counts were estimated from reference gene primer amplification. Measured with immunoSEQ multiplex PCR; TCRdb has only the in-frame clones, and not every one. D and trimming come from the DNA, and the V and J calls and clone size come from that table. The sample lists hundreds of thousands of clones, approximately 89% occurring once.

This chain links TRBV5-1 with TRBJ1-4; D gene unclear. This sequence was found in a woman aged 60-70 years who had recovered from COVID-19. Specimen: peripheral blood. The CDR3 loop is CASSLSSLTTNEKLFF. In DNA, the CDR3 is TGCGCCAGCAGCTTGTCGTCACTAACAACTAATGAAAAACTGTTTTTT.